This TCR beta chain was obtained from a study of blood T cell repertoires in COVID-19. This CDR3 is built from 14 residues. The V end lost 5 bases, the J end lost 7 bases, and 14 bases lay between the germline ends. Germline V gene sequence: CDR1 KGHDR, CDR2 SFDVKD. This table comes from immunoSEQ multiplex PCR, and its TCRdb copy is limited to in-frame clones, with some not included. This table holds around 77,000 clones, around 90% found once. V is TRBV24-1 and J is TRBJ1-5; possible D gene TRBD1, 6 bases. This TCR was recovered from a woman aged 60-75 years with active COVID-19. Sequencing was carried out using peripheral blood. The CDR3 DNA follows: TGTGCCACCAGTGGAGCAGGGGTCGGGCAGCCCCAGCATTTT. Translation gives CATSGAGVGQPQHF.